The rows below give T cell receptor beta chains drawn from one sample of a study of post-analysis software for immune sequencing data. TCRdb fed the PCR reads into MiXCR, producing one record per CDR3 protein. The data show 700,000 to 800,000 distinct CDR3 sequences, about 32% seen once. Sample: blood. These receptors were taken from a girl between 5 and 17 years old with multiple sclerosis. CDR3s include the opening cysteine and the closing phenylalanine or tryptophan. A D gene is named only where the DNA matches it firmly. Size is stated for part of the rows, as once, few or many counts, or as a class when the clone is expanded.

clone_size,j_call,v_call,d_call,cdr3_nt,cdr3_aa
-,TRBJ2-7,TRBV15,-,TGTGCCACCAGCAGAGGACGATCCTACGAGCAGTACTTC,CATSRGRSYEQYF
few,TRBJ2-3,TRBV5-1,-,TGCGCCAGCAGCTTGGAGGAGGGTAGCACAGATACGCAGTATTTT,CASSLEEGSTDTQYF
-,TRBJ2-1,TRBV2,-,TGTGCCAGCATTCCCGGACAGATCTACAATGAGCAGTTCTTC,CASIPGQIYNEQFF
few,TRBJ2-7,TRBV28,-,TGTGCCAGCAGTTTAGCCGGTAATGGGGATGTCGAGCAGTACTTC,CASSLAGNGDVEQYF
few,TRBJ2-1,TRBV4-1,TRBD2,TGCGCCAGCAGCGACGTGCGGACTAGCGGGGGGGCGGTTAATGAGCAGTTCTTC,CASSDVRTSGGAVNEQFF
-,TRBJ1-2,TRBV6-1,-,TGTGCCAACAGGAGGACAGTAACTAACTATGGCTACACCTTC,CANRRTVTNYGYTF
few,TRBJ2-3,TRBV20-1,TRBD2,TGCAGTGCTGACTCGGGAGGGCCGGGCACAGATACGCAGTATTTT,CSADSGGPGTDTQYF
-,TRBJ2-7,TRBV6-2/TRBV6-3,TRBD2,TGTGCCAGCAGTTACTCCCGGGAGGGCCAGCGGCGTTACGAGCAGTACTTC,CASSYSREGQRRYEQYF
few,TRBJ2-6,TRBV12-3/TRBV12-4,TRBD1,TGTGCCAGCAGTCCGGGACAGGGGGCTCCTGGGGCCAACGTCCTGACTTTC,CASSPGQGAPGANVLTF
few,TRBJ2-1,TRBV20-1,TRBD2,TGCAGTGCTAGACCCTCCAGGGCGGGGCTAGCGGGGGGAGGTGAGCAGTTCTTC,CSARPSRAGLAGGGEQFF
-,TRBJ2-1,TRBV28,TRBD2,TGTGCCAGCAGTTTTTATTCTCGGCTAGCGGGACGTGGGGAGCAGTTCTTC,CASSFYSRLAGRGEQFF
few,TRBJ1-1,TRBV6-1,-,TGTGCCAGCAGTGAAGGAGTGAACACTGAAGCTTTCTTT,CASSEGVNTEAFF
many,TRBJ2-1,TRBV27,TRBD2,TGTGCCAGCAGTTTAAGTGCGGGGGGGCTCAATGAGCAGTTCTTC,CASSLSAGGLNEQFF
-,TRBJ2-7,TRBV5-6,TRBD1,TGTGCCAGCAGCGACGCCGGGACAGGGACCTACGAGCAGTACTTC,CASSDAGTGTYEQYF
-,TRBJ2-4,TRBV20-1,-,TGCAGTTCATCCCACAGGTTACTAGCCAAAAACATTCAGTACTTC,CSSSHRLLAKNIQYF
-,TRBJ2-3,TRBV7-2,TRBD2,TGTGCCAGCAGACGGGCGGGGGGCCCAGATACGCAGTATTTT,CASRRAGGPDTQYF
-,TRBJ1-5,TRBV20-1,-,TGCAGTGCTAGAGACCCTTTTGGCGGAGGCGTGCGGCCCCAGCATTTT,CSARDPFGGGVRPQHF